These T cell receptor beta chains were read from a single sample in a study of CD8 T cells in Susac syndrome. From the immunoSEQ multiplex PCR reads, TCRdb called clonotypes with MiXCR, one entry per CDR3 protein. In the table there are 77,000 or so distinct CDR3 sequences, 93% of which are singletons. The sequencing input was CD4+ T cells from PBMCs. The receptor source for this set is a human donor with Susac syndrome. Each CDR3 is given with its conserved first and last residue. Each record gives: V gene, D gene, clone size, J gene, CDR3 DNA, CDR3 protein. The D gene is left open where the match is weak. Only some rows state a clone size, as once, few, many or a class for expanded clones.

v_gene: TRBV25-1; d_gene: .; abundance: once; j_gene: TRBJ2-3; CDR3nt: TGTGCCAGCAGTGAAAGTCAGGTCACAGATACGCAGTATTTT; CDR3aa: CASSESQVTDTQYF
v_gene: TRBV12-5; d_gene: .; abundance: once; j_gene: TRBJ1-1; CDR3nt: TGTGCTAGTGGGCAGGGCGGGAACACTGAAGCTTTCTTT; CDR3aa: CASGQGGNTEAFF
v_gene: TRBV28; d_gene: TRBD2; abundance: .; j_gene: TRBJ2-3; CDR3nt: TGTGCCAGCAGTTTACATACTAGCGGGAGCGGAGCAGATACGCAGTATTTT; CDR3aa: CASSLHTSGSGADTQYF
v_gene: TRBV30; d_gene: TRBD1; abundance: .; j_gene: TRBJ1-2; CDR3nt: TGTGCCTGGAGTGGGGGACAGGACAAGTATGGCTACACCTTC; CDR3aa: CAWSGGQDKYGYTF
v_gene: TRBV2; d_gene: .; abundance: .; j_gene: TRBJ2-7; CDR3nt: TGTGCCAGCAGTGAAGTGGGGGGACAGCCAAAGGACGAGCAGTACTTC; CDR3aa: CASSEVGGQPKDEQYF
v_gene: TRBV5-6; d_gene: .; abundance: .; j_gene: TRBJ1-2; CDR3nt: TGTGCCAGCAGCCCGCGGGCAGGCGGCTACACCTTC; CDR3aa: CASSPRAGGYTF
v_gene: TRBV20-1; d_gene: .; abundance: .; j_gene: TRBJ2-5; CDR3nt: TGCAGTGTATTTCAGGGGCGCCAAGAGACCCAGTACTTC; CDR3aa: CSVFQGRQETQYF
v_gene: TRBV18; d_gene: TRBD1; abundance: .; j_gene: TRBJ1-5; CDR3nt: TGTGCCAGCTCACAGGGGGCAGGTCAGCCCCAGCATTTT; CDR3aa: CASSQGAGQPQHF
v_gene: TRBV9; d_gene: TRBD2; abundance: .; j_gene: TRBJ2-1; CDR3nt: TGTGCCAGCAGCGTAGTTAGCGGGAGGCCGTACAATGAGCAGTTCTTC; CDR3aa: CASSVVSGRPYNEQFF
v_gene: TRBV7-7; d_gene: TRBD2; abundance: .; j_gene: TRBJ2-5; CDR3nt: TGTGCTAGCAGCTTAGGGTCCCTAGCGGGACGAGAGACCCAGTACTTC; CDR3aa: CASSLGSLAGRETQYF
v_gene: TRBV10-3; d_gene: TRBD2; abundance: .; j_gene: TRBJ2-1; CDR3nt: TGTGCCATCAGTGACGACGGCGGGAGCTCCTACAATGAGCAGTTCTTC; CDR3aa: CAISDDGGSSYNEQFF
v_gene: TRBV7-3; d_gene: .; abundance: .; j_gene: TRBJ2-3; CDR3nt: TGTGCCAGCAGCTTTAGGAGCGGAAGCACAGATACGCAGTATTTT; CDR3aa: CASSFRSGSTDTQYF
v_gene: TRBV7-3; d_gene: TRBD2; abundance: .; j_gene: TRBJ2-5; CDR3nt: TGTGCCAGCAGCTTATTGCCGGGAGGCAAAGAGACCCAGTACTTC; CDR3aa: CASSLLPGGKETQYF
v_gene: TRBV28; d_gene: .; abundance: .; j_gene: TRBJ2-7; CDR3nt: TGTGCCAGCAGTTTATCATTCGAGCAGTACTTC; CDR3aa: CASSLSFEQYF
v_gene: TRBV4-1; d_gene: .; abundance: .; j_gene: TRBJ2-7; CDR3nt: TGCGCCAGCAGCCAAGATGCTGGACCGGGGAGCTACTACGAGCAGTACTTC; CDR3aa: CASSQDAGPGSYYEQYF
v_gene: TRBV2; d_gene: TRBD1; abundance: .; j_gene: TRBJ2-5; CDR3nt: TGTGCCAGCGGGCCGACAGGGATCCAAGAGACCCAGTACTTC; CDR3aa: CASGPTGIQETQYF
v_gene: TRBV5-4; d_gene: .; abundance: .; j_gene: TRBJ2-5; CDR3nt: TGTGCCAGCAGCTTGGAGCAGAAAGAGACCCAGTACTTC; CDR3aa: CASSLEQKETQYF
v_gene: TRBV15; d_gene: .; abundance: .; j_gene: TRBJ2-1; CDR3nt: TGTGCCACCAGCAGAGGCCGGGACAAGTATTACAATGAGCAGTTCTTC; CDR3aa: CATSRGRDKYYNEQFF
v_gene: TRBV7-9; d_gene: TRBD1; abundance: .; j_gene: TRBJ2-7; CDR3nt: TGTGCCAGCAGCTTTACAGGGGTCTACGAGCAGTACTTC; CDR3aa: CASSFTGVYEQYF
v_gene: TRBV24-1; d_gene: TRBD2; abundance: .; j_gene: TRBJ2-1; CDR3nt: TGTGCCACCAGTGATGAACTAGCGGGAGGAGGTAATGAGCAGTTCTTC; CDR3aa: CATSDELAGGGNEQFF
v_gene: TRBV27; d_gene: .; abundance: .; j_gene: TRBJ1-1; CDR3nt: TGTGCCAGCAGTTCCCAGGGGCGGGAAGCTTTCTTT; CDR3aa: CASSSQGREAFF
v_gene: TRBV20-1; d_gene: .; abundance: .; j_gene: TRBJ1-1; CDR3nt: TGCAGTGCTAGAGGGGGATCTAACACTGAAGCTTTCTTT; CDR3aa: CSARGGSNTEAFF
v_gene: TRBV28; d_gene: .; abundance: .; j_gene: TRBJ1-5; CDR3nt: TGTGCCAGCAGTTTGTCGACAGCGAATCAGCCCCAGCATTTT; CDR3aa: CASSLSTANQPQHF
v_gene: TRBV9; d_gene: TRBD1; abundance: .; j_gene: TRBJ1-2; CDR3nt: TGTGCCAGCAGCATGGACAGGGTCGACTATGGCTACACCTTC; CDR3aa: CASSMDRVDYGYTF
v_gene: TRBV18; d_gene: TRBD2; abundance: .; j_gene: TRBJ2-6; CDR3nt: TGTGCCAGCTCACCCTTGGGACTAGCGGGGGGTTCCTCTGGGGCCAACGTCCTGACTTTC; CDR3aa: CASSPLGLAGGSSGANVLTF
v_gene: TRBV18; d_gene: .; abundance: .; j_gene: TRBJ2-7; CDR3nt: TGTGCCAGCTCACCGACCGCCTCAAGCTCCTACGAGCAGTACTTC; CDR3aa: CASSPTASSSYEQYF
v_gene: TRBV3-1; d_gene: .; abundance: .; j_gene: TRBJ1-2; CDR3nt: TGTGCCAGCAGCCAAGATACGGACAGAAGCTACACCTTC; CDR3aa: CASSQDTDRSYTF
v_gene: TRBV3-1; d_gene: TRBD2; abundance: .; j_gene: TRBJ2-3; CDR3nt: TGTGCCAGCAGCCATAGCGGGAGCGGTGACACGCAGTATTTT; CDR3aa: CASSHSGSGDTQYF
v_gene: TRBV28; d_gene: TRBD1; abundance: .; j_gene: TRBJ2-1; CDR3nt: TGTGCCAGCAGTTTGGGGACAGGGATCGATGAGCAGTTCTTC; CDR3aa: CASSLGTGIDEQFF
v_gene: TRBV11-2; d_gene: TRBD1; abundance: .; j_gene: TRBJ2-7; CDR3nt: TGTGCCAGCAGCTTAGACAGGACAGGCGAGCAGTACTTC; CDR3aa: CASSLDRTGEQYF
v_gene: TRBV5-8; d_gene: .; abundance: .; j_gene: TRBJ1-1; CDR3nt: TGTGCCAGCAGCTGGGGGGCTTTATCAGCTTTCTTT; CDR3aa: CASSWGALSAFF
v_gene: TRBV19; d_gene: .; abundance: .; j_gene: TRBJ2-7; CDR3nt: TGTGCCAGTAGTACCTACATACGGTACAACGAGCAGTACTTC; CDR3aa: CASSTYIRYNEQYF
v_gene: TRBV10-3; d_gene: TRBD2; abundance: once; j_gene: TRBJ2-5; CDR3nt: TGTGCCATCAGTGACGTTATTAGCGGGAGGGAAGAGACCCAGTACTTC; CDR3aa: CAISDVISGREETQYF
v_gene: TRBV7-9; d_gene: .; abundance: .; j_gene: TRBJ1-5; CDR3nt: TGTGCCAGCTTCTTAGCGGACAGAAATCAGCCCCAGCATTTT; CDR3aa: CASFLADRNQPQHF
v_gene: TRBV14; d_gene: TRBD2; abundance: .; j_gene: TRBJ2-1; CDR3nt: TGTGCCAGCAGCCAAGATCGGGCGGGACTAGCGGGTCTCAATGAGCAGTTCTTC; CDR3aa: CASSQDRAGLAGLNEQFF
v_gene: TRBV29-1; d_gene: TRBD1; abundance: .; j_gene: TRBJ1-5; CDR3nt: TGCAGCGTTGGGGACAGGGCGGGTCAGCCCCAGCATTTT; CDR3aa: CSVGDRAGQPQHF
v_gene: TRBV7-2; d_gene: TRBD2; abundance: .; j_gene: TRBJ2-5; CDR3nt: TGTGCCAGCAGCCGGGCGGGGGGGAAGACCCAGTACTTC; CDR3aa: CASSRAGGKTQYF
v_gene: TRBV6-5; d_gene: TRBD1; abundance: .; j_gene: TRBJ2-7; CDR3nt: TGTGCCAGCAGTTACTCCACGAAGGGGGCGTACTCCTACGAGCAGTACTTC; CDR3aa: CASSYSTKGAYSYEQYF
v_gene: TRBV6-4; d_gene: TRBD2; abundance: .; j_gene: TRBJ2-7; CDR3nt: TGTGCCAGCAGTGGAGTCGCGGGAGGGGCAAAGGTAAGCTACGAGCAGTACTTC; CDR3aa: CASSGVAGGAKVSYEQYF
v_gene: TRBV15; d_gene: .; abundance: .; j_gene: TRBJ1-6; CDR3nt: TGTGCCACCAGCAGAGACAGGGGAGGTTCACCCCTCCACTTT; CDR3aa: CATSRDRGGSPLHF
v_gene: TRBV27; d_gene: .; abundance: .; j_gene: TRBJ1-5; CDR3nt: TGTGCCAGCAGTTTATTATCTAGCAATCAGCCCCAGCATTTT; CDR3aa: CASSLLSSNQPQHF
v_gene: TRBV30; d_gene: .; abundance: .; j_gene: TRBJ1-5; CDR3nt: TGTGCCTGGAGTGGATCGATGCGGAATCAGCCCCAGCATTTT; CDR3aa: CAWSGSMRNQPQHF
v_gene: TRBV6-5; d_gene: TRBD2; abundance: few; j_gene: TRBJ2-5; CDR3nt: TGTGCCAGCAGTTCCGGGGGACTAGCTGGTCAGGAGACCCAGTACTTC; CDR3aa: CASSSGGLAGQETQYF
v_gene: TRBV5-1; d_gene: .; abundance: .; j_gene: TRBJ2-5; CDR3nt: TGCGCCAGCAGCAAGGGCACACAGGGGAGGGAGACCCAGTACTTC; CDR3aa: CASSKGTQGRETQYF
v_gene: TRBV5-6; d_gene: .; abundance: .; j_gene: TRBJ2-7; CDR3nt: TGTGCCAGCAGCGTTTTTGAGCCGGACAGTACCTACGAGCAGTACTTC; CDR3aa: CASSVFEPDSTYEQYF
v_gene: TRBV9; d_gene: .; abundance: .; j_gene: TRBJ2-3; CDR3nt: TGTGCCAGCAGCGTTCTGGGGGGGCAGATCCTTACAGATACGCAGTATTTT; CDR3aa: CASSVLGGQILTDTQYF
v_gene: TRBV9; d_gene: .; abundance: .; j_gene: TRBJ1-1; CDR3nt: TGTGCCAGCAGCGTTCAAGGGGGCACTGAAGCTTTCTTT; CDR3aa: CASSVQGGTEAFF